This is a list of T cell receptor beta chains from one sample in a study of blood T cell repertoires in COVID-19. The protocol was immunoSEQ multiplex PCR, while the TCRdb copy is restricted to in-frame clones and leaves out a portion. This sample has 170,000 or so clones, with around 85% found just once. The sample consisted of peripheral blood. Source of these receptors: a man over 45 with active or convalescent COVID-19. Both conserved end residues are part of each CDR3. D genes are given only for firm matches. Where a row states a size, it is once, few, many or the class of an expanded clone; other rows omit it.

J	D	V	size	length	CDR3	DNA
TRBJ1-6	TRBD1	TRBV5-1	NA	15	CASTRDRGLNSPLHF	TGCGCCAGCACCCGGGACAGGGGGCTTAATTCACCCCTCCACTTT
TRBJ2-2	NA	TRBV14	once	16	CASSQEGKWWAGELFF	TGTGCCAGCAGCCAGGAGGGGAAGTGGTGGGCCGGGGAGCTGTTTTTT
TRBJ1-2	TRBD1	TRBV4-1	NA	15	CASSQDLDRYYGYTF	TGCGCCAGCAGCCAAGATTTGGACAGGTATTATGGCTACACCTTC
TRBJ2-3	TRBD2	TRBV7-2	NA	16	CASSQGLADSGYTQYF	TGTGCCAGCAGCCAGGGACTAGCCGATTCAGGGTATACGCAGTATTTT
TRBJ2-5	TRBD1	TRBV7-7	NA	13	CASSPGQEETQYF	TGTGCCAGCAGCCCGGGACAGGAAGAGACCCAGTACTTC
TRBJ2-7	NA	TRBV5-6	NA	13	CASSGVISWEQYF	TGTGCCAGCAGCGGAGTAATTAGTTGGGAGCAGTACTTC
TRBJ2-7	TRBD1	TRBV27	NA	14	CASSSPDRGYEQYF	TGTGCCAGCAGTTCGCCGGACAGGGGCTACGAGCAGTACTTC
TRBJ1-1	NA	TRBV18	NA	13	CASSPRGSTEAFF	TGTGCCAGCTCACCAAGGGGGAGCACTGAAGCTTTCTTT
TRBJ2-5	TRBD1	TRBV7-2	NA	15	CASSFDRGQGETQYF	TGTGCCAGCAGCTTTGACAGGGGGCAAGGGGAGACCCAGTACTTC
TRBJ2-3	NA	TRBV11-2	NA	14	CASSVARSLDTQYF	TGTGCCAGCAGCGTAGCGAGGTCGCTAGATACGCAGTATTTT
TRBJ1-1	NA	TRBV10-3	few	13	CAITSGMNTEAFF	TGTGCCATCACTTCAGGGATGAACACTGAAGCTTTCTTT
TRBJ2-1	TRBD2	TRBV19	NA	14	CASRPSGGVDEQFF	TGTGCCAGTAGACCCAGCGGGGGAGTGGATGAGCAGTTCTTC
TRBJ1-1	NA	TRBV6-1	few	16	CASSEWAGLLDTEAFF	TGTGCCAGCAGTGAGTGGGCAGGGCTTTTGGATACTGAAGCTTTCTTT
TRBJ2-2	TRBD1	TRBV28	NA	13	CASTTGGAGELFF	TGTGCCAGCACTACAGGGGGCGCCGGGGAGCTGTTTTTT
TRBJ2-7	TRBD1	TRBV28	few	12	CASSRQGYEQYF	TGTGCCAGCAGCCGACAGGGCTACGAGCAGTACTTC
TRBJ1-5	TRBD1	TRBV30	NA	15	CAWSLLTGNNQPQHF	TGTGCCTGGAGCCTACTGACAGGGAACAATCAGCCCCAGCATTTT
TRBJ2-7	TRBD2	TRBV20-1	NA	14	CSASRAGGTYEQYF	TGCAGTGCTAGTAGGGCGGGGGGTACCTACGAGCAGTACTTC
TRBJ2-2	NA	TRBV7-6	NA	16	CASSLTATPNTGELFF	TGTGCCAGCAGCTTGACAGCAACCCCGAACACCGGGGAGCTGTTTTTT
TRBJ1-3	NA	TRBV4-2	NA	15	CASSQGQGGGNTIYF	TGTGCCAGCAGCCAAGGGCAGGGTGGCGGAAACACCATATATTTT
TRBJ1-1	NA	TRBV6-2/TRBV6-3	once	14	CASSYRGRWAEAFF	TGTGCCAGCAGTTACCGGGGGAGGTGGGCTGAAGCTTTCTTT
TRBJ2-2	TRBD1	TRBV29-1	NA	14	CSVGLRGRTGELFF	TGCAGCGTGGGGCTCAGGGGGCGGACCGGGGAGCTGTTTTTT
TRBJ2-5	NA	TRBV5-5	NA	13	CASSPASLGTQYF	TGTGCCAGCAGCCCAGCGTCTTTGGGGACCCAGTACTTC
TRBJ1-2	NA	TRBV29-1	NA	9	CSILDGYTF	TGCAGCATTTTAGATGGCTACACCTTC
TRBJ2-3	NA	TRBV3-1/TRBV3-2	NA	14	CATSWGDQSDTQYF	TGTGCCACCTCCTGGGGAGATCAGTCAGATACGCAGTATTTT
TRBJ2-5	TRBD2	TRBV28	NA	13	CASQRGGEETQYF	TGTGCCAGCCAGCGGGGGGGAGAAGAGACCCAGTACTTC
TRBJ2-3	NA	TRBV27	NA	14	CASRTLTNTDTQYF	TGTGCCAGCAGGACCCTGACTAACACAGATACGCAGTATTTT
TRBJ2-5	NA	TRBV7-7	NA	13	CASSLGRQETQYF	TGTGCCAGCAGCTTGGGCCGACAAGAGACCCAGTACTTC
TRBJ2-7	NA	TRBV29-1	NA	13	CSVWLASNYEQYF	TGCAGCGTCTGGTTGGCAAGTAACTACGAGCAGTACTTC
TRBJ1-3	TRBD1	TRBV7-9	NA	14	CASSSGQGVNTIYF	TGTGCCAGCAGCTCCGGACAGGGTGTAAACACCATATATTTT
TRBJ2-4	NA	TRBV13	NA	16	CASSLVGTLGKNIQYF	TGTGCCAGCAGCTTAGTGGGGACACTTGGCAAAAACATTCAGTACTTC
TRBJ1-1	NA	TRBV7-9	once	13	CASSWGENTEAFF	TGTGCCAGCAGCTGGGGGGAAAACACTGAAGCTTTCTTT
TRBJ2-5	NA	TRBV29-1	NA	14	CSVEADRVQETQYF	TGCAGCGTTGAGGCAGACAGAGTCCAAGAGACCCAGTACTTC
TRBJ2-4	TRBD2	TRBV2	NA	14	CASSEGRGGAIQYF	TGTGCCAGCAGTGAAGGCCGGGGGGGCGCGATTCAGTACTTC
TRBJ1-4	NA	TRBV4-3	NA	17	CASSQDLFVTGNEKLFF	TGCGCCAGCAGCCAAGATCTCTTCGTCACAGGAAATGAAAAACTGTTTTTT
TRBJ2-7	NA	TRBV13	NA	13	CASSKYRAGEQYF	TGTGCCAGCAGCAAATACAGGGCCGGCGAGCAGTACTTC
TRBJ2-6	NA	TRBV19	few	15	CASSTGDSGANVLTF	TGTGCCAGTAGTACAGGCGACTCTGGGGCCAACGTCCTGACTTTC
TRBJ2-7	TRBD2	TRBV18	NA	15	CASSPEAGGSYEQYF	TGTGCCAGCTCACCTGAAGCGGGGGGATCCTACGAGCAGTACTTC
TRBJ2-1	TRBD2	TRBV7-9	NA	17	CASSSLGFSGGVNEQFF	TGTGCCAGCAGCTCCCTGGGGTTTAGCGGGGGAGTAAATGAGCAGTTCTTC
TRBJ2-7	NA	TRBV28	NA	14	CASSSLAGHYEQYF	TGTGCCAGCAGTTCGCTGGCAGGGCACTACGAGCAGTACTTC
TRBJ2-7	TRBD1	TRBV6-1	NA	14	CASSEGQGATEQYF	TGTGCCAGCAGTGAAGGGCAGGGGGCAACCGAGCAGTACTTC
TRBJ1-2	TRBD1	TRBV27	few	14	CASRPTGGGYGYTF	TGTGCCAGCAGGCCTACAGGGGGCGGTTATGGCTACACCTTC
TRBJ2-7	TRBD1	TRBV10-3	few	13	CAISPGTGYEQYF	TGTGCCATCAGCCCCGGGACAGGGTACGAGCAGTACTTC
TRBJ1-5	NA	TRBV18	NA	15	CASSLQGFGNQPQHF	TGTGCCAGCTCACTCCAGGGTTTTGGTAATCAGCCCCAGCATTTT
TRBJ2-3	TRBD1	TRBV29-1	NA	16	CSVETGTGDLQDTQYF	TGCAGCGTAGAAACCGGGACAGGGGATTTACAAGATACGCAGTATTTT
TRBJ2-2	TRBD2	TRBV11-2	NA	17	CASSTRSGTAYTGELFF	TGTGCCAGCAGCACCCGTAGCGGGACTGCGTACACCGGGGAGCTGTTTTTT
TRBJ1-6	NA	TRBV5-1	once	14	CASSKQGSIEPLHF	TGCGCCAGCAGCAAACAGGGTAGTATTGAACCCCTCCACTTT
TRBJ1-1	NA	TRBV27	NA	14	CASSFRETGTEAFF	TGTGCCAGCAGTTTTCGAGAAACGGGAACTGAAGCTTTCTTT
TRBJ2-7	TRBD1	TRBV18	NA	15	CASSQHRDSSYEQYF	TGTGCCAGCTCACAACACCGGGACAGCTCCTACGAGCAGTACTTC
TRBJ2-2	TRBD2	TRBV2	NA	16	CASSRTSGSGTGELFF	TGTGCCAGCAGTCGGACTAGCGGGAGCGGGACCGGGGAGCTGTTTTTT
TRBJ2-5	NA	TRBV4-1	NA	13	CASSQGTQETQYF	TGCGCCAGCAGCCAAGGTACACAAGAGACCCAGTACTTC